This TCR beta chain came from a study of T-cell reconstitution after alpha-beta-depleted transplantation in children. Study conclusions and caveats: Alpha-beta T cells present about two months after transplant were reported to originate from several hundred expanded graft clones. Diversity of TCRbeta at day 60 was high in some patients, arising from surviving recipient T cells and thymic progenitors. T-cell numbers and diversity, one year after transplant, stemmed largely from T cells that were newly produced.

From germline, CDR1 is MNHEY and CDR2 SVGEGT. The CDR3 consists of 13 residues. The V gene lost 5 bases and the J gene lost 0 bases, with 8 bases spanning the gap. The library targeted TCRbeta and was prepared with unique molecular identifiers. TCRdb independently ran MiXCR on the PCR reads; one entry per CDR3 protein. The sample lists fewer than 550,000 distinct CDR3 sequences, roughly 11% occurring once. Remarks on this clonotype: The target antigen is unknown.

The J gene is TRBJ2-7, the V gene TRBV6-2 or TRBV6-3; no firm D call. The specimen comprised PBMCs, mostly from graft donor cells, sampled 180 days after TCRalphabeta/CD19-depleted stem cell transplant. The TCR comes from a female patient aged 2 to 10 who had a stem cell transplant for aplastic anemia, so the T cells may come from the graft donor. This chain's CDR3 is CASSRAASYEQYF. In DNA, the CDR3 is TGTGCCAGCAGTAGGGCAGCCTCCTACGAGCAGTACTTC.